These 22 T cell receptor beta chains were sequenced from one sample in a study of T cell responses to AZD1222 COVID-19 vaccine. The method was immunoSEQ multiplex PCR; TCRdb's version includes in-frame clones alone and lacks a portion of them. The sample holds approximately 190,000 clones; about 92% are singletons and the top ten take approximately 1.3%. The source was peripheral blood, collected on day 0 of AZD1222 vaccination. These receptor sequences come from an adult in good health.

This rearrangement joins TRBV5-1 to TRBJ1-2, with 9 positions matching TRBD1. This CDR3 contains 14 residues. After removal of 4 bases from V and 8 bases from J, the junction contained 9 bases not matched to a gene. Germline loops: CDR1 SGHRS, CDR2 YFSETQ. CDR3 DNA sequence: TGCGCCAGCAGCCTCCCGGACAGGGGAGCAGGCTACACCTTC. Translated, it gives CASSLPDRGAGYTF.

The chain employs TRBV5-1 and TRBJ1-1; D is unresolved. Trimming took off 1 base at V and 2 bases at J, with 9 bases between the two ends. CDR1 and CDR2 (germline): SGHRS, YFSETQ. CDR3 size: 14 residues. The CDR3 loop reads CASSLTQLNTEAFF. The DNA of the CDR3 is TGCGCCAGCAGCTTGACTCAACTCAACACTGAAGCTTTCTTT.

This clone was detected only once. The CDR3 DNA sequence: TGTGCCAGTAGTTTCCGCCCCGGGGATAGCAATCAGCCCCAGCATTTT. Amino acid sequence: CASSFRPGDSNQPQHF. This chain joins TRBV19 and TRBJ1-5; no clear D gene. Trimming stripped 5 bases from V and 0 bases from J, with 14 bases between. In germline, CDR1 is LNHDA, CDR2 SQIVND (reference sequence). The CDR3 extends over 16 amino acids.

Worth noting for this clone: The sample contains more than one DNA sequence encoding this CDR3. The chain couples TRBV4-2 to TRBJ1-6; TRBD1 aligns across 7 bases. The CDR3 runs to 14 residues. Looked up from germline, CDR1 is LGHNA and CDR2 is YNFKEQ. J gave up 6 bases and V 1 base, and 0 bases lay outside the gene matches. The CDR3: CASSQGQGNSPLHF. The CDR3 DNA reads TGTGCCAGCAGCCAAGGACAGGGTAATTCACCCCTCCACTTT.

V is TRBV7-9 and J is TRBJ1-5; D not certain. The CDR3 is 12 amino acids. Per germline, CDR1 SEHNR and CDR2 FQNEAQ (reference sequence). Deletions cut 4 bases from V and 4 bases from J, with 5 bases between. The CDR3 is CASSYLNQPQHF. The CDR3 DNA is TGTGCCAGCAGCTACCTAAATCAGCCCCAGCATTTT.

The chain joins TRBV13 to TRBJ1-3, with TRBD1 matching over 7 bases. CDR3 length: 17 residues. Germline CDR1 PRHDT, CDR2 FYEKMQ (reference sequence). The junction had 10 bases not matched to a gene; V was cut back by 5 bases and J by 0 bases. This chain's CDR3 is CASSRPGGTVSGNTIYF. For the CDR3, the DNA is TGTGCCAGCAGCCGTCCAGGAGGGACAGTCTCTGGAAACACCATATATTTT.

The chain couples TRBV4-1 to TRBJ1-5; D unclear. In germline, CDR1 is MGHRA, CDR2 YSYEKL. Between the trimmed V and J ends, which lost 4 bases and 0 bases, there was a span of 16 bases. The CDR3 totals 17 residues. CDR3 DNA sequence: TGCGCCAGCAGCCCGGACGCCAGGCGAGATAGCAATCAGCCCCAGCATTTT. Encoded protein: CASSPDARRDSNQPQHF.

V usage is TRBV7-2 and J usage is TRBJ1-3; the D gene is possibly TRBD1 (6 bases). There are 12 residues in the CDR3. Per germline, CDR1 SGHTA and CDR2 FQGNSA. Between the trimmed V and J ends, which lost 4 bases and 7 bases, there was a span of 8 bases. The CDR3, as DNA: TGTGCCAGCAGCTCTACAGGGAACACCATATATTTT. Translating gives CASSSTGNTIYF.

The chain is built from TRBV7-2 and TRBJ2-7, with 8 bases matching TRBD2. CDR1 is SGHTA and CDR2 is FQGNSA in the germline V gene. The CDR3 contains 14 residues. V was pared by 4 bases and J by 3 bases, with 5 bases of the junction left unmatched. The CDR3 here is CASSSSGGNYEQYF. As DNA, the CDR3 is TGTGCCAGCAGCTCCAGCGGGGGCAACTACGAGCAGTACTTC.

In this sample, this clone turned up many times. V and J are TRBV27 and TRBJ1-3, with D perhaps matching TRBD1 (5 bases). The CDR3 has 15 amino acids. The germline V gene encodes CDR1 MNHEY and CDR2 SMNVEV (reference sequence). The V end was cut by 5 bases, the J end by 0 bases, with 11 bases between. The CDR3 sequence: CASSAQGSSGNTIYF. CDR3 nucleotide sequence: TGTGCCAGCAGTGCCCAGGGAAGCTCTGGAAACACCATATATTTT.

This chain connects TRBV6-5 to TRBJ1-1, with 7 bases matching TRBD1. The CDR3 contains 15 residues. Germline CDR1 is MNHEY and CDR2 is SVGAGI. The V gene end was trimmed by 5 bases and the J gene end by 0 bases; junction bases not matched to a gene: 6. CDR3 residues: CASSKQGTVNTEAFF. DNA of the CDR3: TGTGCCAGCAGTAAACAGGGGACGGTGAACACTGAAGCTTTCTTT.

This chain joins TRBV3-1 (or the pseudogene TRBV3-2) and TRBJ2-4; TRBD1 is a possible D gene (5 bases). CDR3 length: 14 amino acids. Trimming shortened V by 10 bases and J by 1 base, and 14 bases separated the two germline ends. Germline CDR1 is LGHDT and CDR2 is YNNKEL (reference sequence). The chain's CDR3 is CATKGLGAKNIQYF. The CDR3 bases are TGTGCCACCAAGGGGTTGGGGGCCAAAAACATTCAGTACTTC.

This sequence joins TRBV19 and TRBJ1-6; D is ambiguous. Germline V lookup: CDR1 LNHDA, CDR2 SQIVND (reference sequence). V shed 5 bases and J shed 9 bases, with 11 bases lying between them. The CDR3 is 13 amino acids. Here the CDR3 reads CASSAPFGSPLHF. The CDR3 region has the DNA TGTGCCAGTAGTGCCCCCTTTGGTTCACCCCTCCACTTT. Complete variable domain (other parts from reference TRBV19 and TRBJ1-6): DGGITQSPKYLFRKEGQNVTLSCEQNLNHDAMYWYRQDPGQGLRLIYYSQIVNDFQKGDIAEGYSVSREKKESFPLTVTSAQKNPTAFYLCASSAPFGSPLHFGNGTRLTVT.

The CDR3 spells CASSGTGSGNTIYF. The CDR3 region has the DNA TGTGCCAGCAGCGGGACAGGGTCAGGAAACACCATATATTTT. The rearrangement uses TRBV9 and TRBJ1-3, with TRBD1 matching 8 bases. The length of the CDR3 is 14 residues. Germline V lookup: CDR1 SGDLS, CDR2 YYNGEE. V dropped 3 bases and J dropped 4; count of bases not matched to a gene: 3.

The CDR3 nucleotides read TGTGCCAGCAGTATAGGACAGCCGATTAACTATGGCTACACCTTC. Translated, it gives CASSIGQPINYGYTF. V gene TRBV6-5 combines with J gene TRBJ1-2; D may be TRBD1 (6 bases). The CDR3 contains 15 residues. Germline CDR1 reads MNHEY; CDR2 reads SVGAGI. The V end was cut by 5 bases, the J end by 1 base, with 14 bases between.

The sample holds one count of this clone. This chain connects TRBV5-1 to TRBJ2-2; 7 bases map to TRBD1. V was pared by 0 bases and J by 4 bases, with 3 bases of the junction left unmatched. CDR1 and CDR2 (germline): SGHRS, YFSETQ. The CDR3 is 15 amino acids. CDR3 nucleotides: TGCGCCAGCAGCTTGGATCCAGGGGGCACCGGGGAGCTGTTTTTT. Amino acids: CASSLDPGGTGELFF. Together with reference TRBV5-1 and TRBJ2-2, the CDR3 gives the full variable domain: KAGVTQTPRYLIKTRGQQVTLSCSPISGHRSVSWYQQTPGQGLQFLFEYFSETQRNKGNFPGRFSGRQFSNSRSEMNVSTLELGDSALYLCASSLDPGGTGELFFGEGSRLTVL.

The rearrangement joins TRBV2 to TRBJ1-6, with a weak D call TRBD1 (6 bases). This CDR3 has 16 residues. V was shortened by 5 bases and J by 0 bases, with 11 bases between the two germline ends. The V gene's germline CDR1 is SNHLY and CDR2 FYNNEI. The CDR3 here is CASSLQGSSYNSPLHF. DNA for the CDR3: TGTGCCAGCAGTTTACAGGGAAGCTCCTATAATTCACCCCTCCACTTT. The full variable domain, completed using reference TRBV2 and TRBJ1-6, is EPEVTQTPSHQVTQMGQEVILRCVPISNHLYFYWYRQILGQKVEFLVSFYNNEISEKSEIFDDQFSVERPDGSNFTLKIRSTKLEDSAMYFCASSLQGSSYNSPLHFGNGTRLTVT.

The chain recombines TRBV24-1 with TRBJ1-1; D ambiguous. Per germline, CDR1 KGHDR and CDR2 SFDVKD. V lost 5 bases, J lost 8 bases, and 17 bases lay in between. There are 14 residues in the CDR3. The CDR3 sequence: CATSGEGRVAEAFF. CDR3 DNA: TGTGCCACCAGTGGGGAAGGGAGGGTTGCGGAAGCTTTCTTT.

This clone was recorded only once. V and J are TRBV5-1 and TRBJ1-4, with 7 nucleotides matching TRBD1. V dropped 2 bases and J dropped 4; count of bases not matched to a gene: 2. Germline V lookup: CDR1 SGHRS, CDR2 YFSETQ. The CDR3 runs to 14 residues. CDR3 DNA sequence: TGCGCCAGCAGCTTCGGACAGGTTAATGAAAAACTGTTTTTT. Protein sequence: CASSFGQVNEKLFF.

The rearrangement uses TRBV6-5 and TRBJ1-4; D is undetermined. This CDR3 is built from 12 residues. Germline assignment: CDR1 MNHEY and CDR2 SVGAGI. V dropped 5 bases and J dropped 8 bases, with 9 bases sitting between them. The CDR3 bases are TGTGCCAGCAGTCCCGGGTACGAAAAACTGTTTTTT. Residues: CASSPGYEKLFF.

The chain joins TRBV7-9 to TRBJ1-3; perhaps TRBD1 as D (5 bases). Trimming stripped 5 bases from V and 0 bases from J, with 17 bases between. Germline values: CDR1 SEHNR, CDR2 FQNEAQ (reference sequence). This CDR3 comprises 17 residues. The CDR3 here is CASSQPGGGSSGNTIYF. CDR3 DNA sequence: TGTGCCAGCAGCCAACCGGGGGGTGGAAGCTCTGGAAACACCATATATTTT. Filled out from reference TRBV7-9 and TRBJ1-3, the complete variable domain reads DTGVSQNPRHKITKRGQNVTFRCDPISEHNRLYWYRQTLGQGPEFLTYFQNEAQLEKSRLLSDRFSAERPKGSFSTLEIQRTEQGDSAMYLCASSQPGGGSSGNTIYFGEGSWLTVV.

J is TRBJ1-2 and V is TRBV5-6; maybe TRBD1 (6 bases). In germline, CDR1 is SGHDT, CDR2 YYEEEE. V lost 3 bases and J 5 bases, leaving 14 bases between the germline ends. The CDR3 spans 14 residues. CDR3 protein: CASSYSGTTYGYTF. In DNA form, the CDR3 reads TGTGCCAGCAGCTACTCCGGGACAACATATGGCTACACCTTC. Supplemented by reference TRBV5-6 and TRBJ1-2, the full variable domain reads DAGVTQSPTHLIKTRGQQVTLRCSPKSGHDTVSWYQQALGQGPQFIFQYYEEEERQRGNFPDRFSGHQFPNYSSELNVNALLLGDSALYLCASSYSGTTYGYTFGSGTRLTVV.